The 29 T cell receptor beta chains listed next were all sequenced from one sample in a study of blood T cells in healthy people across ages. A second PCR, run for about 6 to 11 cycles, used a sample-barcoded 5' primer plus a J-beta primer mix. TCRdb re-called the 5' RACE reads through MiXCR, storing one row per CDR3 protein. The repertoire holds about 1 million distinct CDR3 sequences, with approximately 26% as singletons. These sequences were also reported in another study, on T cells of mothers and their children.

Sequences were obtained from blood. The receptors stem from a girl aged 2-10 years in good health.

In its sample, this clonotype was seen a few times. One end of the junction does not line up with germline, which may come from a read error. The V and J genes are TRBV29-1 and TRBJ2-5; TRBD1 agrees at 8 bases. The CDR3 runs to 14 residues. CDR1 is SQVTM and CDR2 is ANQGSEA in the germline V gene. CDR3 bases: TGCGGCGTTGGACAGGGTCTCATTAAAGAGACCCAGTACTTC. It encodes CGVGQGLIKETQYF. Variable domain in full (rest from reference TRBV29-1 and TRBJ2-5): SAVISQKPSRDICQRGTSLTIQCQVDSQVTMMFWYRQQPGQSLTLIATANQGSEATYESGFVIDKFPISRPNLTFSTLTVSNMSPEDSSIYLCGVGQGLIKETQYFGPGTRLLVL.

V and J are TRBV5-1 and TRBJ2-7, with 7 bases fitting TRBD1. Germline lookup yields CDR1 SGHRS and CDR2 YFSETQ. J gave up 3 bases and V 9 bases, and 9 bases lay outside the gene matches. The length of the CDR3 is 13 residues. CDR3: CATADRSGYEQYF. As DNA, the CDR3 is TGCGCCACCGCGGACAGGTCTGGCTACGAGCAGTACTTC.

In its sample, this clonotype was seen a few times. V is TRBV5-5 and J is TRBJ2-5, with D maybe TRBD2 (5 bases). Trimming stripped 7 bases from V and 7 bases from J, with 23 bases between. The CDR3 sequence is 15 residues long. Germline CDR1 reads SGHKS; CDR2 reads YYEKEE (reference sequence). CDR3 nucleotides: TGTGCCAGCCCTCCCGGGAAAGATATCGCTGGGACCCAGTACTTC. This gives the protein CASPPGKDIAGTQYF. Variable domain in full (rest from reference TRBV5-5 and TRBJ2-5): DAGVTQSPTHLIKTRGQQVTLRCSPISGHKSVSWYQQVLGQGPQFIFQYYEKEERGRGNFPDRFSARQFPNYSSELNVNALLLGDSALYLCASPPGKDIAGTQYFGPGTRLLVL.

The CDR3 loop is CARYPSTSVSEQFF. The CDR3 DNA reads TGTGCCAGGTACCCCTCGACTAGCGTGAGTGAGCAGTTCTTC. The genes are TRBV19 and TRBJ2-5; TRBD2 matches 8 bases. The J call is uncertain, as TRBJ2-1 better fits the DNA end. Germline V gene data show CDR1 as LNHDA and CDR2 as SQIVND (reference sequence). This CDR3 contains 14 residues.

This clonotype appeared a few times. The CDR3 region is CASSPRWGRYEQYF. The CDR3 region has the DNA TGTGCCAGCAGCCCGCGGTGGGGGCGGTACGAGCAGTACTTC. V usage is TRBV11-2 and J usage is TRBJ2-7, with D perhaps matching TRBD1 (6 bases). With 5 bases removed from V and 4 bases from J, the gap between germline ends came to 15 bases. The CDR3 is 14 amino acids. Germline V gene data show CDR1 as SGHAT and CDR2 as FQNNGV. The whole variable domain, filled in from reference TRBV11-2 and TRBJ2-7, reads EAGVAQSPRYKIIEKRQSVAFWCNPISGHATLYWYQQILGQGPKLLIQFQNNGVVDDSQLPKDRFSAERLKGVDSTLKIQPAKLEDSAVYLCASSPRWGRYEQYFGPGTRLTVT.

This clonotype has only a few counts. The chain uses TRBV20-1 and TRBJ1-6; perhaps TRBD1 as D (6 bases). The CDR3 is 17 residues long. Germline assignment: CDR1 DFQATT and CDR2 SNEGSKA (reference sequence). With 0 bases removed from V and 7 bases from J, the gap between germline ends came to 19 bases. This CDR3 is CSARDIRTATLNSPLHF. Written as DNA, the CDR3 is TGCAGTGCTAGAGATATACGGACAGCAACCTTAAATTCACCCCTCCACTTT.

This clonotype was seen a handful of times. This sequence joins TRBV7-9 and TRBJ2-4; no reliable D call. Germline CDR1 is SEHNR and CDR2 is FQNEAQ (reference sequence). V lost 5 bases and J 1 base, leaving 12 bases between the germline ends. This CDR3 spans 15 amino acids. The CDR3: CASSPNSVAKNIQYF. Written as DNA, the CDR3 is TGTGCCAGCAGCCCGAACAGCGTTGCCAAAAACATTCAGTACTTC.

The chain has TRBV7-3 and TRBJ1-1; tentatively, D is TRBD1 (5 bases). The CDR3 is 13 amino acids. The germline V gene encodes CDR1 SGHTA and CDR2 FQGTGA. Trimming cost V 5 bases and J 7 bases, with 14 bases left between them. CDR3 sequence (DNA): TGTGCCAGCAGCCGGGGGGAAGGTGGTGAAGCTTTCTTT. As protein: CASSRGEGGEAFF.

The CDR3 nucleotides read TGTGCCAGCAGCGACAGGGACAGCAATCAGCCCCAGCATTTT. Protein product: CASSDRDSNQPQHF. This chain uses TRBV7-9 with TRBJ1-5; 7 bases are a match to TRBD1. With 5 bases clipped from V and 1 base from J, the junction kept 2 bases outside the gene matches. The CDR3 is 14 amino acids. Per germline, CDR1 SEHNR and CDR2 FQNEAQ (reference sequence).

This clonotype was seen a handful of times. V is TRBV11-2 and J is TRBJ2-6, with D possibly matching TRBD1 (6 bases). CDR3 size: 17 residues. Germline V lookup: CDR1 SGHAT, CDR2 FQNNGV. V lost 4 bases and J 2 bases, leaving 15 bases between the germline ends. The CDR3 protein is CASSSLFGGAGANVLTF. In nucleotides, the CDR3 is TGTGCCAGCAGCTCCCTCTTTGGGGGCGCTGGGGCCAACGTCCTGACTTTC.

The chain is built from TRBV5-1 and TRBJ1-1, with 8 nucleotides matching TRBD1. V lost 4 bases, J lost 0 bases, and 8 bases stayed unmatched. This CDR3 is built from 16 residues. Germline V gene data show CDR1 as SGHRS and CDR2 as YFSETQ. The CDR3 region is CASSPYTTGVNTEAFF. The CDR3 DNA is TGCGCCAGCAGCCCATATACGACAGGGGTGAACACTGAAGCTTTCTTT.

This clonotype occurred many times. This sequence joins TRBV29-1 and TRBJ1-4; unclear D gene. The V and J ends lost 4 bases and 7 bases respectively, with 16 bases between them. Germline V gene data show CDR1 as SQVTM and CDR2 as ANQGSEA. The CDR3 is 14 residues long. The CDR3 DNA follows: TGCAGCGTTGCCGCACCGGGTCGGGCTGAAAAACTGTTTTTT. This codes for CSVAAPGRAEKLFF.

The V and J genes are TRBV5-1 and TRBJ2-1; D is perhaps TRBD2 (6 bases). This CDR3 contains 16 residues. Per germline, CDR1 SGHRS and CDR2 YFSETQ. With 1 base removed from V and 7 bases from J, the gap between germline ends came to 18 bases. CDR3 sequence (DNA): TGCGCCAGCAGCTTGCCGGACGGGGGAGTTAAAAATGAGCAGTTCTTC. This sequence encodes CASSLPDGGVKNEQFF.

The gene calls are TRBV2 and TRBJ2-5; TRBD1 matches at 9 bases. This CDR3 spans 13 amino acids. Per germline, CDR1 SNHLY and CDR2 FYNNEI. The J segment lost 5 bases and the V segment lost 7 bases, leaving 5 bases of the junction unmatched. CDR3 protein: CASTEDRGETQYF. Written as DNA, the CDR3 is TGTGCCAGCACCGAAGACAGGGGGGAGACCCAGTACTTC.

As for this clonotype: One end of the junction fails to match germline, which may point to a read error. The chain is built from TRBV12-3 or TRBV12-4 and TRBJ2-1, with D maybe TRBD2 (6 bases). The CDR3 has 13 amino acids. DNA for the CDR3: TGTGCCAGCAGTAATCCGGGGGAGCCCGAGCAGATCTTC. It codes for CASSNPGEPEQIF.

This clonotype was detected a few times. A junction end diverges from the germline sequence, so it may reflect a read error. The V call is TRBV20-1, the J call TRBJ1-1, with D perhaps matching TRBD1 (5 bases). The CDR3 extends over 14 amino acids. In germline, CDR1 is DFQATT, CDR2 SNEGSKA (reference sequence). CDR3 residues: CSARDSGSVTEAFF. The CDR3, as DNA: TGCAGTGCTAGGGACTCAGGGTCCGTCACTGAAGCCTTCTTT.

This clonotype was observed a handful of times. The rearrangement links TRBV7-2 to TRBJ2-3; TRBD1 aligns across 9 bases. J was trimmed by 1 base and V by 2 bases; bases with no gene match: 10. This CDR3 spans 18 amino acids. Looked up from germline, CDR1 is SGHTA and CDR2 is FQGNSA. The CDR3 DNA sequence: TGTGCCAGCAGCTTAATGGTTTCGGGACAGGGACGCACAGATACGCAGTATTTT. Protein: CASSLMVSGQGRTDTQYF.

Only a few counts were recorded for this clonotype. The CDR3 DNA reads TGTGCCAGCAGGGACGGTTCGGGAAACACCATATATTTT. Translating it yields CASRDGSGNTIYF. This chain links TRBV7-9 with TRBJ1-3, with no clear D. Germline V gives CDR1 SEHNR, CDR2 FQNEAQ (reference sequence). This CDR3 is 13 amino acids long. Trimming cost V 6 bases and J 4 bases, with 10 bases left between them.

This clonotype occurred a few times. The CDR3 DNA is TGTGCCAGCAGCTTTTATGGCTACACCTTC. Amino acid sequence: CASSFYGYTF. This sequence joins TRBV7-2 and TRBJ1-2; D is unclear. Germline-derived CDR1 and CDR2 are SGHTA and FQGNSA. The CDR3 extends over 10 amino acids. Trimming cost V 3 bases and J 5 bases, with 1 base left between them.

This clonotype occurred a few times. V usage is TRBV10-3 and J usage is TRBJ2-1; TRBD1 is a possible D gene (5 bases). Germline CDR1 reads ENHRY; CDR2 reads SYGVKD. The CDR3 has 14 residues. Deletions cut 4 bases from V and 6 bases from J, with 13 bases between. The chain's CDR3 is CAISGQGSANEQFF. The CDR3 DNA follows: TGTGCCATCAGTGGTCAGGGATCGGCCAATGAGCAGTTCTTC.

This clonotype has at least ten counts. This rearrangement joins TRBV28 to TRBJ1-4; unclear D gene. CDR3 length: 11 amino acids. V lost 6 bases and J lost 2, with 1 base in between. Looked up from germline, CDR1 is MDHEN and CDR2 is SYDVKM. CDR3 residues: CASRTNEKLFF. The CDR3 DNA follows: TGTGCCAGCAGGACTAATGAAAAACTGTTTTTT.

V usage is TRBV7-9 and J usage is TRBJ2-5; the D gene is possibly TRBD2 (6 bases). V lost 11 bases and J 5 bases, leaving 18 bases between the germline ends. Germline CDR1 SEHNR, CDR2 FQNEAQ (reference sequence). This CDR3 has 13 residues. The DNA of the CDR3 is TGTGCCCAAGGCGGGGAGTCGGAGGAGACCCAGTACTTC. Translating gives CAQGGESEETQYF.

The chain combines TRBV10-3 with TRBJ2-7; 8 nucleotides agree with TRBD1. The CDR3 length is 14 residues. Germline lookup yields CDR1 ENHRY and CDR2 SYGVKD. Germline trimming cut 0 bases from V and 6 bases from J; bases unmatched to any gene: 4. The CDR3 spells CAISESGQGFEQYF. CDR3 nucleotides: TGTGCCATCAGTGAGTCTGGACAGGGATTCGAGCAGTACTTC.

This clonotype was recorded a few times. The junction and the germline gene differ at one end; a read error may be behind it. The chain is built from TRBV28 and TRBJ2-4; 10 bases map to TRBD1. Looked up from germline, CDR1 is MDHEN and CDR2 is SYDVKM. CDR3 size: 15 residues. This CDR3 reads CASSLTTGGLNIQHF. CDR3 in DNA: TGTGCCAGCAGTTTGACGACAGGGGGCTTAAACATTCAGCACTTC.

The gene calls are TRBV7-9 and TRBJ1-2, with D uncertain. V lost 8 bases, J lost 1 base, and 17 bases lay in between. Germline V gene sequence: CDR1 SEHNR, CDR2 FQNEAQ (reference sequence). This CDR3 comprises 15 residues. The CDR3 loop is CASSPGGSFNYGYTF. CDR3 sequence (DNA): TGTGCCAGCTCCCCGGGCGGAAGCTTTAACTATGGCTACACCTTC.

The chain uses TRBV7-2 and TRBJ1-2, with a weak D call TRBD1 (5 bases). Trimming left V 3 bases short and J 6 bases short, with 17 bases between. The V gene's germline CDR1 is SGHTA and CDR2 FQGNSA. This CDR3 has 15 residues. CDR3 nucleotides: TGTGCCAGCAGCTTGGGGGACCCCAACATAGATGGCTACACCTTC. Protein: CASSLGDPNIDGYTF.

The chain carries TRBV6-2 or TRBV6-3 and TRBJ2-7; TRBD2 agrees at 7 bases. From germline, CDR1 is MNHEY and CDR2 SVGEGT. After removal of 2 bases from V and 2 bases from J, the junction contained 6 bases not matched to a gene. The CDR3 is made up of 15 amino acids. The CDR3 loop reads CASSYGSGGPYEQYF. The CDR3 DNA reads TGTGCCAGCAGTTACGGGTCGGGGGGACCCTACGAGCAGTACTTC.

This clonotype was recorded a few times. The chain joins TRBV28 to TRBJ2-7, with 9 bases lining up with TRBD2. Germline values: CDR1 MDHEN, CDR2 SYDVKM. This CDR3 has 15 residues. Trimming at V came to 7 bases and at J to 4 bases, leaving 11 bases not matched to a gene. The CDR3 loop reads CASTRGWTSEYEQYF. The CDR3 region has the DNA TGTGCCAGCACCAGGGGGTGGACTAGCGAGTACGAGCAGTACTTC. The whole variable domain, remainder taken from reference TRBV28 and TRBJ2-7, is DVKVTQSSRYLVKRTGEKVFLECVQDMDHENMFWYRQDPGLGLRLIYFSYDVKMKEKGDIPEGYSVSREKKERFSLILESASTNQTSMYLCASTRGWTSEYEQYFGPGTRLTVT.

This clonotype has only a few counts. This sequence joins TRBV11-2 and TRBJ1-1; D is perhaps TRBD1 (5 bases). Trimming pared 5 bases from V and 6 bases from J, leaving 10 bases between. The CDR3 contains 12 residues. Germline CDR1 and CDR2: SGHAT and FQNNGV. CDR3 sequence (DNA): TGTGCCAGCAGCAGATGGACATCTGAAGCTTTCTTT. Translated: CASSRWTSEAFF.